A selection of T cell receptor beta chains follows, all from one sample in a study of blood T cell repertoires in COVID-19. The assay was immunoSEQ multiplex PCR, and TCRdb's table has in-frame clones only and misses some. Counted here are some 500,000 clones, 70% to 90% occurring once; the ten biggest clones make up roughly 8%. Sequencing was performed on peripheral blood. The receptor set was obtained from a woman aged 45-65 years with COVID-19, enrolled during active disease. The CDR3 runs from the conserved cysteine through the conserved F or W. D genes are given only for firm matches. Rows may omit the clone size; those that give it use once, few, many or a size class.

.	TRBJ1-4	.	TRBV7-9	TGTGCCAGCAGCTTAGTAGGAGAGAACGGTGAAAAACTGTTTTTT	CASSLVGENGEKLFF
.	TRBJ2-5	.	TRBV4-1	TGCGCCAGCAGCCAAGCCGACTCGCGCCAAGAGACCCAGTACTTC	CASSQADSRQETQYF
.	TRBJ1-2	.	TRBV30	TGTGCCTGGAGTCCCTACTCACGGGGCTACACCTTC	CAWSPYSRGYTF
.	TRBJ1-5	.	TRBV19	TGTGCCAGTAGTCCCGGGAGGGGTCAGCCCCAGCATTTT	CASSPGRGQPQHF
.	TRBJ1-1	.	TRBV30	TGTGCCTGGAGCCCTTCCGGAAGGGGCACTGAAGCTTTCTTT	CAWSPSGRGTEAFF
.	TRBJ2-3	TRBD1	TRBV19	TGTGCCAGTAGTACTTGGACAGGGGAGGAAGTGACAGATACGCAGTATTTT	CASSTWTGEEVTDTQYF
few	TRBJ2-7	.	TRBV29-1	TGCAGCGTTGCCCGGTCAGGCGAGCAGTACTTC	CSVARSGEQYF
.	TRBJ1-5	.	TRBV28	TGTGCCAGCAGTTTAGGCCAGGGGTGGGATCAGCCCCAGCATTTT	CASSLGQGWDQPQHF
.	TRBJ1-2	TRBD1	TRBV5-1	TGCGCCAGCAGCTGGACAGGGGATAGAAGCTATGGCTACACCTTC	CASSWTGDRSYGYTF
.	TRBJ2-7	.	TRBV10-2	TGCGCCAGCAAGGGGGTGGGCCTCTCCTACGAGCAGTACTTC	CASKGVGLSYEQYF
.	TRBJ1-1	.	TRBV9	TGTGCCAGAAGAGAGGGTCCGAACAAAAAGAACACTGAAGCTTTCTTT	CARREGPNKKNTEAFF
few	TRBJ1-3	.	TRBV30	TGTGCCTGGAGTCGGGACTCTGGAAACACCATATATTTT	CAWSRDSGNTIYF
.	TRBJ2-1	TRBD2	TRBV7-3	TGTGCCAGCAGTCCTGGACTAGCGGGGGGTGACAATGAGCAGTTCTTC	CASSPGLAGGDNEQFF
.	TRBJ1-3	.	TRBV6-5	TGTGCCAGCAGCGCCACAGGGTCTGGAAACACCATATATTTT	CASSATGSGNTIYF
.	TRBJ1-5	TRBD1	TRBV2	TGTGCCAGCAAAAACAGGGGCCAGCAGCCCCAGCATTTT	CASKNRGQQPQHF
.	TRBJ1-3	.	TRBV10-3	TGTGCCATCAGTGGGGCAGCCTCTGGAAACACCATATATTTT	CAISGAASGNTIYF
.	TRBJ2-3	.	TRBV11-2	TGTGCCAGCAGCTTAGACGATGCGGGGACCACAGATACGCAGTATTTT	CASSLDDAGTTDTQYF
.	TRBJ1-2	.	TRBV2	TGTGCCAGCAGTTTAGTGAGAGGCAGCGCCTATGGCTACACCTTC	CASSLVRGSAYGYTF
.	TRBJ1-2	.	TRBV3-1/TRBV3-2	TGTGCCAGCAGCCATTCCCGAGTCCCTAACTATGGCTACACCTTC	CASSHSRVPNYGYTF
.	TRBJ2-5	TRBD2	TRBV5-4	TGTGCCAGCAGCTTCCGGGGGGAAGAGACCCAGTACTTC	CASSFRGEETQYF
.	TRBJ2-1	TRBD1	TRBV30	TGTGCCTGGACCCGGGAGGGACAGGGGGGAGGTGAGCAGTTCTTC	CAWTREGQGGGEQFF
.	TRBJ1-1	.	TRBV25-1	TGTGCCAGCAGTGAACTGACAGGCCCTGAAGCTTTCTTT	CASSELTGPEAFF
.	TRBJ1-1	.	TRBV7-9	TGTGCCAGCAGCTTATTTAAAGTGCGCCGGGAAAAAGGTGAAGCTTTCTTT	CASSLFKVRREKGEAFF
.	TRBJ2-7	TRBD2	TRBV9	TGTGCCAGCAGCGTAGGCCCTGGCGGGGGGACCTACGAGCAGTACTTC	CASSVGPGGGTYEQYF
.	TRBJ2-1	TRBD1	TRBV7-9	TGTGCCAGCAGCCTGACAGGGGACCCCAATGAGCAGTTCTTC	CASSLTGDPNEQFF
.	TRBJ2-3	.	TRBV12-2	TGTGCAAGTCTCTCAGGGGGAGATACGCAGTATTTT	CASLSGGDTQYF
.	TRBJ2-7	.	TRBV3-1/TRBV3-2	TGTGCCAGCAGCCCCCCTCGAGGGACCTACGAGCAGTACTTC	CASSPPRGTYEQYF
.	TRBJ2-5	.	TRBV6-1	TGTGCCAGCAGTGAAGGGACTATTCAAGAGACCCAGTACTTC	CASSEGTIQETQYF
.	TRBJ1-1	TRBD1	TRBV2	TGTGCCAGCAGTTCAGACAGGGGGTCAACTGAAGCTTTCTTT	CASSSDRGSTEAFF
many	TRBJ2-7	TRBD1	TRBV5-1	TGCGCCAGCAGCTTGTTAGGACAGGGGATCCACGAGCAGTACTTC	CASSLLGQGIHEQYF
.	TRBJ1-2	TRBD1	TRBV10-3	TGTGCCATCAGTGAGTCGAATACAGGGGGCATCGGTGGCTACACCTTC	CAISESNTGGIGGYTF
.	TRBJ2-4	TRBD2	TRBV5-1	TGCGCCAGCAGTTTGGGGACTAGCGGGGTAGACATTCAGTACTTC	CASSLGTSGVDIQYF
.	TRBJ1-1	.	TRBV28	TGTGCCAGCAGTTTATCAGGCCCAGGGAGGGCTTTCTTT	CASSLSGPGRAFF
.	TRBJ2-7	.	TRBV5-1	TGCGCCAGCAGAGCACGAACAGGTCCCACGTACGAGCAGTACTTC	CASRARTGPTYEQYF
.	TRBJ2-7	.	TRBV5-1	TGCGCCAGCAGCTCAGGGGCATACGAGCAGTACTTC	CASSSGAYEQYF
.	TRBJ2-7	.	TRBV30	TGTGCCTGGAGTGGTGGGGGGATTTATTACTACGAGCAGTACTTC	CAWSGGGIYYYEQYF
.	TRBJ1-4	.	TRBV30	TGTGCCTGGTCCGCAGGAGGGCTTAACGAAAAACTGTTTTTT	CAWSAGGLNEKLFF
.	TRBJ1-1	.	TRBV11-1	TGTGCCAGCAGCCCCTCCAGGGGTGAAGCTTTCTTT	CASSPSRGEAFF
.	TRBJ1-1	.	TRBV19	TGTGCCAGTAGTACCGGGTACGGACAGCCGAACACTGAAGCTTTCTTT	CASSTGYGQPNTEAFF
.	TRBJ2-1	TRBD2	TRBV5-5	TGTGCCAGCAGCTTAGTAGCGGGGGGCCTGGGGGCCAATGAGCAGTTCTTC	CASSLVAGGLGANEQFF
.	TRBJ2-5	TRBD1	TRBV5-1	TGCGCCAGCAGCTCGACAGGGGTGGAAGAGACCCAGTACTTC	CASSSTGVEETQYF
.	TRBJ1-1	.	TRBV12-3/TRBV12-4	TGTGCCAGCAGCTGGGACTTAGGGACTGAAGCTTTCTTT	CASSWDLGTEAFF
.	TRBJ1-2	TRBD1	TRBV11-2	TGTGCCAGCAGCTTAGGGAGGGGGCAGAGCTATGGCTACACCTTC	CASSLGRGQSYGYTF
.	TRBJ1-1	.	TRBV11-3	TGTGCCAGCAGCTCCTGGCGGGGGGAGAACACTGAAGCTTTCTTT	CASSSWRGENTEAFF
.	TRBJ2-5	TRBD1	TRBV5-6	TGTGCCAGCAGCGTGACAGGGGTCAGGGAGACCCAGTACTTC	CASSVTGVRETQYF
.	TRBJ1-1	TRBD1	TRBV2	TGTGCCAGCAGTTTGGACAGGGGCACTGAAGCTTTCTTT	CASSLDRGTEAFF
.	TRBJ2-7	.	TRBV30	TGTGCCTGGAGCTTAGGACTATCCCGGAACGAGCAGTACTTC	CAWSLGLSRNEQYF
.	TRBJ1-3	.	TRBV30	TGTGCCTGGGACCTCAGGGTAACTGGAAACACCATATATTTT	CAWDLRVTGNTIYF
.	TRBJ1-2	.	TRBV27	TGTGCCAGCAGCTTCGCGGGCACTAACTATGGCTACACCTTC	CASSFAGTNYGYTF
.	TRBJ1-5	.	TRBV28	TGTGCCAGCAGTTTAACTCCATGGCAGGGAGGGAGCAATCAGCCCCAGCATTTT	CASSLTPWQGGSNQPQHF
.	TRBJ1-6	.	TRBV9	TGTGCCAGCAGCGTAGGTTCTTACAGCCGGAATTCACCCCTCCACTTT	CASSVGSYSRNSPLHF
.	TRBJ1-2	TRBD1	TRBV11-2	TGTGCCAGCAGCCCCCTACGGGACAGGGAGGACTATGGCTACACCTTC	CASSPLRDREDYGYTF
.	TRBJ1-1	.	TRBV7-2	TGTGCCAGCAGCCCACCCCTGGGAGGGAGGCACACTGAAGCTTTCTTT	CASSPPLGGRHTEAFF
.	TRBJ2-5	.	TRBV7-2	TGTGCCAGCAGCTTAGACCGGTACCAAGAGACCCAGTACTTC	CASSLDRYQETQYF
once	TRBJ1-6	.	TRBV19	TGTGCCAGCTGGGAGGGGCCGGTTTCACCCCTCCACTTT	CASWEGPVSPLHF
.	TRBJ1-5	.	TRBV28	TGTGCCAGCAACCAAAGCCCTCAGCCCCAGCATTTT	CASNQSPQPQHF
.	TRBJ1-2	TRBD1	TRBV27	TGTGCCAGCAGTCCCGACAGGGCGGAGGGCGGCTACACCTTC	CASSPDRAEGGYTF
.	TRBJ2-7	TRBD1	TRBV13	TGTGCCAGCAGCTATGGGACAGACTACGAGCAGTACTTC	CASSYGTDYEQYF
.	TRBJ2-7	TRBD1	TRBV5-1	TGCGCCAGCAGCTGGACAGGGACCTACGAGCAGTACTTC	CASSWTGTYEQYF
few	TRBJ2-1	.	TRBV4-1	TGCGCCAGCAGCCTTATGACAGGTTACAATGAGCAGTTCTTC	CASSLMTGYNEQFF